This T cell receptor beta chain stems from a study of blood T cell repertoires in COVID-19. Study details: PBMCs, B-cell-depleted T cells, or T cells provided the cDNA or gDNA that made up the material.

Data came from immunoSEQ multiplex PCR; TCRdb stores just in-frame clones and leaves some out. Of some 100,000 clones listed, roughly 82% are singletons. Trimming left V 4 bases short and J 2 bases short, with 8 bases between. This CDR3 has 13 amino acids. Germline loops: CDR1 MGHDK, CDR2 SYGVNS. This TCR derives from a man aged 45-60 years with active or convalescent COVID-19. Sequencing used peripheral blood. The rearrangement joins TRBV25-1 to TRBJ1-1; D unclear. CDR3 amino acids: CASSASVNTEAFF. The CDR3 DNA is TGTGCCAGCAGTGCCAGCGTTAACACTGAAGCTTTCTTT.